The 32 T cell receptor beta chains below were found in one sample sequenced in a study of blood T cell repertoires in COVID-19. TCRdb keeps only in-frame clones here, not all; method: immunoSEQ multiplex PCR. The repertoire holds roughly 110,000 clones, approximately 88% seen once, with approximately 4.9% in the top ten. The sequencing input was peripheral blood. The origin of the receptors is a man aged 40-49 years with active or convalescent COVID-19.

This chain joins TRBV27 and TRBJ2-5; D is ambiguous. V dropped 0 bases and J dropped 5 bases, with 19 bases sitting between them. The CDR3 sequence is 17 residues long. The V gene's germline CDR1 is MNHEY and CDR2 SMNVEV (reference sequence). CDR3: CASSLSSPMYTVETQYF. In nucleotides, the CDR3 is TGTGCCAGCAGTTTATCATCACCTATGTACACAGTTGAGACCCAGTACTTC.

This clone is a singleton in its sample. The chain links TRBV4-3 to TRBJ2-2; 8 nucleotides match TRBD2. Germline loops: CDR1 LGHNA, CDR2 YSLEER. This CDR3 region has 18 residues. Germline trimming cut 4 bases from V and 6 bases from J; bases unmatched to any gene: 16. In nucleotides, the CDR3 is TGCGCCAGCAGCCTCGGGGGTTTAGCGGGACTCGACGCCGGGGAGCTGTTTTTT. The encoded protein is CASSLGGLAGLDAGELFF.

This clone has more than one count but fewer than ten. The sample carries other DNA sequences with the same CDR3. This chain links TRBV3-1 (or the pseudogene TRBV3-2) with TRBJ2-7; 10 nucleotides line up with TRBD2. This CDR3 is built from 17 residues. V shed 4 bases, J shed 1 base, and the junction held 10 bases outside the gene matches. Germline CDR1 and CDR2: LGHDT and YNNKEL (reference sequence). CDR3 nucleotide sequence: TGTGCCAGCAGCCGAGGGGCTAGCGGGAGACGATCCTACGAGCAGTACTTC. Translation gives CASSRGASGRRSYEQYF.

As regards this clone: Distinct nucleotide sequences in the sample also encode this CDR3. This chain uses TRBV6-5 with TRBJ1-1; the D gene is possibly TRBD1 (6 bases). V gave up 6 bases and J gave up 1 base, with 9 bases separating them. Germline-derived CDR1 and CDR2 are MNHEY and SVGAGI. The CDR3 is made up of 13 amino acids. The CDR3 region has the DNA TGTGCCAGCAGAAGGACAGCGAACACTGAAGCTTTCTTT. Translating gives CASRRTANTEAFF.

The chain combines TRBV30 with TRBJ2-7, with D possibly matching TRBD2 (7 bases). From germline, CDR1 is GTSNPN and CDR2 SVGIG (reference sequence). The CDR3 is 12 amino acids. V was cut by 1 base and J by 7 bases, with 11 bases left in between. The CDR3 DNA reads TGTGCCTGGAGTGGTGAGGGGGGGGAGCAGTACTTC. Its protein is CAWSGEGGEQYF.

V and J are TRBV7-2 and TRBJ2-7, with unresolved D. Germline V lookup: CDR1 SGHTA, CDR2 FQGNSA. Deletions cut 3 bases from V and 3 bases from J, with 12 bases between. There are 14 residues in the CDR3. The CDR3 loop is CASSLPQLHYEQYF. For the CDR3, the DNA is TGTGCCAGCAGCTTGCCCCAACTCCACTACGAGCAGTACTTC.

The chain recombines TRBV5-6 with TRBJ1-4; 7 bases are shared with TRBD1. This CDR3 has 14 amino acids. Germline V CDR1 and CDR2: SGHDT, YYEEEE. Trimming cost V 3 bases and J 10 bases; bases outside gene matches: 9. The CDR3 spells CASSSDRVGTKLFF. The CDR3 region has the DNA TGTGCCAGCAGCTCTGACAGGGTCGGAACAAAACTGTTTTTT.

The rearrangement uses TRBV18 and TRBJ1-1; D not resolved. Trimming stripped 2 bases from V and 2 bases from J, with 12 bases between. Germline CDR1 KGHSH, CDR2 LQKENI. The CDR3 contains 15 residues. The CDR3 region has the DNA TGTGCCAGCTCACCAGGGCAGGTCCTAAACACTGAAGCTTTCTTT. Translation: CASSPGQVLNTEAFF.

CDR3 DNA sequence: TGTGCCAGCAGCGTAGGTATGGCAGGTTATAGCAATCAGCCCCAGCATTTT. It yields the protein CASSVGMAGYSNQPQHF. This sequence joins TRBV9 and TRBJ1-5, with D unresolved. The ends were cut back, 0 bases at V and 0 bases at J, with 13 bases in the middle. Germline assignment: CDR1 SGDLS and CDR2 YYNGEE. This CDR3 comprises 17 residues.

The J gene is TRBJ1-5, the V gene TRBV18, with 8 bases fitting TRBD1. The germline V gene encodes CDR1 KGHSH and CDR2 LQKENI. With 5 bases clipped from V and 7 bases from J, the junction kept 7 bases outside the gene matches. The CDR3 covers 14 residues. The CDR3 bases are TGTGCCAGCTCAGCAGGGACAGGAGGGCAGCCCCAGCATTTT. Its protein is CASSAGTGGQPQHF.

The rearrangement joins TRBV5-4 to TRBJ1-2, with D perhaps TRBD1 (5 bases). CDR1 and CDR2 from the germline V gene are SGHNT and YYREEE (reference sequence). Trimming took 3 bases from V and 6 from J, leaving 24 bases between them. CDR3 length equals 17 residues. The CDR3 sequence: CASSSKGTVLGGDGYTF. The CDR3 DNA sequence: TGTGCCAGCAGCTCGAAGGGTACCGTATTGGGGGGGGATGGCTACACCTTC.

With respect to this clone: One junction end does not reproduce the germline sequence, and a read error may be involved. This chain links TRBV5-1 with TRBJ1-1; D remains ambiguous. The germline CDR1 and CDR2 sequences are SGHRS and YFSETQ. The CDR3 is 11 amino acids. The CDR3 DNA reads as TGCGCCAGCAGATTAAACACGGAAGCTTTCTTT. Its protein product is CASRLNTEAFF.

This rearrangement joins TRBV11-2 to TRBJ2-7, with 12 positions matching TRBD2. This CDR3 spans 15 amino acids. Germline assignment: CDR1 SGHAT and CDR2 FQNNGV. V gave up 4 bases and J gave up 6 bases; unmatched junction bases: 7. CDR3 sequence reads: CASSSRLAGDSEQYF. The CDR3 coding sequence is TGTGCCAGCAGCTCTCGACTAGCGGGAGATTCCGAGCAGTACTTC.

The chain is built from TRBV7-2 and TRBJ2-1, with TRBD1 as a possible D gene (6 bases). Trimming removed 5 bases at V and 7 bases at J, with 18 bases between. The CDR3 contains 15 residues. Germline CDR1 is SGHTA and CDR2 is FQGNSA. The CDR3 region has the DNA TGTGCCAGCAGCCCCAGGGCAGGGGAAAGGAATGAGCAGTTCTTC. Translation: CASSPRAGERNEQFF.

The rearrangement links TRBV10-3 to TRBJ2-3; 7 positions match TRBD2. Per germline, CDR1 ENHRY and CDR2 SYGVKD. V gave up 5 bases and J gave up 0 bases; unmatched junction bases: 5. The CDR3 runs 15 residues. The CDR3 here is CAISSSGQSTDTQYF. CDR3 DNA: TGTGCCATCAGTTCTAGCGGCCAGAGCACAGATACGCAGTATTTT.

The genes are TRBV6-5 and TRBJ1-1; the D gene is possibly TRBD1 (6 bases). This CDR3 contains 13 residues. Germline V CDR1 and CDR2: MNHEY, SVGAGI. Trimming removed 6 bases from V and 3 bases from J, with 11 bases in between. CDR3 protein: CASSLNRDTEAFF. The DNA for the CDR3 is TGTGCCAGCAGCCTTAACAGGGACACTGAAGCTTTCTTT.

This chain joins TRBV19 and TRBJ1-1, with D unclear. The CDR3 runs 14 residues. Germline V gene data show CDR1 as LNHDA and CDR2 as SQIVND (reference sequence). Trimming took 5 bases from V and 4 from J, leaving 14 bases between them. As DNA, the CDR3 is TGTGCCAGTAGTCTTTCAATGGCGGGCACTGAAGCTTTCTTT. Encoded protein: CASSLSMAGTEAFF.

The chain is built from TRBV12-3 or TRBV12-4 and TRBJ1-3; D is unclear. Trimming took 3 bases from V and 4 from J, leaving 7 bases between them. This CDR3 is 13 amino acids long. The CDR3 DNA sequence: TGTGCCAGCAGTTTGGCGGCCGGAAACACCATATATTTT. Its protein product is CASSLAAGNTIYF.

The chain carries TRBV4-1 and TRBJ1-1, with a tentative D call TRBD1 (6 bases). V gave up 1 base and J gave up 3 bases, with 15 bases separating them. Per germline, CDR1 MGHRA and CDR2 YSYEKL. The length of the CDR3 is 16 residues. Written as DNA, the CDR3 is TGCGCCAGCAGCCAAGCGACAGGCTGGGGGCACACTGAAGCTTTCTTT. It specifies CASSQATGWGHTEAFF.

This chain connects TRBV6-5 to TRBJ1-1; weak D call: TRBD1 (6 bases). The germline V gene encodes CDR1 MNHEY and CDR2 SVGAGI. Between the trimmed V and J ends, which lost 8 bases and 0 bases, there was a span of 10 bases. The CDR3 totals 13 residues. For the CDR3, the DNA is TGTGCCAGCTACGGGGACATGAACACTGAAGCTTTCTTT. This codes for CASYGDMNTEAFF.

The chain combines TRBV20-1 with TRBJ1-4; 9 nucleotides agree with TRBD1. The J segment lost 8 bases and the V segment lost 3 bases, leaving 10 bases of the junction unmatched. The V gene's germline CDR1 is DFQATT and CDR2 SNEGSKA (reference sequence). The CDR3 runs 15 residues. Written as DNA, the CDR3 is TGCAGTGCTAGTCCCGAACAGGGGGCGGGAGAAAAACTGTTTTTT. It codes for CSASPEQGAGEKLFF.

This chain connects TRBV6-5 to TRBJ1-1; TRBD1 might be the D (6 bases). The CDR3 has 14 amino acids. Trimming removed 6 bases from V and 4 bases from J, with 15 bases in between. Germline CDR1 reads MNHEY; CDR2 reads SVGAGI. CDR3 in DNA: TGTGCCAGCAGGGGACAAGGGTGGGGCACTGAAGCTTTCTTT. Its translation: CASRGQGWGTEAFF.

This chain connects TRBV28 to TRBJ1-1; 7 bases fit TRBD1. J lost 0 bases, V lost 8 bases, and 6 bases had no gene match. The CDR3 has 14 amino acids. Looked up from germline, CDR1 is MDHEN and CDR2 is SYDVKM. The CDR3 reads CASSTTGMNTEAFF. The CDR3, as DNA: TGTGCCAGCTCGACGACAGGGATGAACACTGAAGCTTTCTTT.

V gene TRBV6-6 combines with J gene TRBJ2-7, with D maybe TRBD1 (6 bases). Germline-derived CDR1 and CDR2 are MNHNY and SVGAGI (reference sequence). This CDR3 has 13 amino acids. V was cut by 5 bases and J by 5 bases, with 13 bases left in between. CDR3 sequence (DNA): TGTGCCAGCAGTCCCCGGACAGAACACGAGCAGTACTTC. Residues: CASSPRTEHEQYF.

V is TRBV3-1 (or the pseudogene TRBV3-2) and J is TRBJ1-2; unclear D gene. V was cut by 3 bases and J by 7 bases, with 21 bases left in between. This CDR3 has 16 amino acids. The germline gives CDR1 LGHDT, CDR2 YNNKEL (reference sequence). As DNA, the CDR3 is TGTGCCAGCAGCCACAGCACTGACTCGACGAAGTCTGGCTACACCTTC. This gives the protein CASSHSTDSTKSGYTF.

The rearrangement links TRBV5-1 to TRBJ2-3; 11 nucleotides match TRBD2. This CDR3 has 16 amino acids. Germline assignment: CDR1 SGHRS and CDR2 YFSETQ. V lost 7 bases and J lost 0; bases outside the gene matches: 7. The CDR3 region has the DNA TGCGCCAGCGTTCTTCGACTAGCGGGGAGCACAGATACGCAGTATTTT. Amino acids: CASVLRLAGSTDTQYF.

This clone appeared a single time. The chain uses TRBV6-1 and TRBJ2-3; D not certain. The ends were cut back, 1 base at V and 5 bases at J, with 7 bases in the middle. Germline V gene data show CDR1 as MNHNS and CDR2 as SASEGT. CDR3 size: 13 residues. The CDR3 DNA sequence: TGTGCCAGCAGTGAAGTTCCGGGAGATACGCAGTATTTT. Its translation is CASSEVPGDTQYF.

The chain recombines TRBV7-9 with TRBJ1-1; D gene ambiguous. From germline, CDR1 is SEHNR and CDR2 FQNEAQ (reference sequence). The ends were cut back, 5 bases at V and 1 base at J, with 8 bases in the middle. This CDR3 region has 13 residues. The CDR3 protein is CASSLRENTEAFF. The CDR3 nucleotides are TGTGCCAGCAGCCTCCGGGAGAACACTGAAGCTTTCTTT. Full variable domain (remainder filled in from reference TRBV7-9 and TRBJ1-1): DTGVSQNPRHKITKRGQNVTFRCDPISEHNRLYWYRQTLGQGPEFLTYFQNEAQLEKSRLLSDRFSAERPKGSFSTLEIQRTEQGDSAMYLCASSLRENTEAFFGQGTRLTVV.

This chain uses TRBV2 with TRBJ1-6; D unclear. CDR1 is SNHLY, CDR2 FYNNEI, per germline. V was clipped by 7 bases and J by 2 bases, with 12 bases between them. The CDR3 loop spans 15 amino acids. The CDR3 sequence: CASIPEGAYNSPLHF. CDR3 in DNA: TGTGCCAGCATTCCCGAGGGAGCCTATAATTCACCCCTCCACTTT.

J is TRBJ2-3 and V is TRBV14; 8 bases align to TRBD2. Germline CDR1 SGHDN, CDR2 FVKESK. This CDR3 has 15 residues. V was pared by 2 bases and J by 2 bases, with 3 bases of the junction left unmatched. The CDR3 reads CASSQFSGNTDTQYF. CDR3 DNA: TGTGCCAGCAGCCAATTTAGCGGGAACACAGATACGCAGTATTTT. Based on the CDR3 plus reference TRBV14 and TRBJ2-3, the full variable domain is EAGVTQFPSHSVIEKGQTVTLRCDPISGHDNLYWYRRVMGKEIKFLLHFVKESKQDESGMPNNRFLAERTGGTYSTLKVQPAELEDSGVYFCASSQFSGNTDTQYFGPGTRLTVL.

The chain links TRBV3-1 (or the pseudogene TRBV3-2) to TRBJ1-2; 8 bases are shared with TRBD1. The germline CDR1 and CDR2 sequences are LGHDT and YNNKEL (reference sequence). Trimming took 2 bases from V and 0 from J; bases not matched to a gene: 2. This CDR3 has 15 amino acids. In DNA form, the CDR3 reads TGTGCCAGCAGCCAATGGGACAGGACTAACTATGGCTACACCTTC. This gives the protein CASSQWDRTNYGYTF.

The J gene is TRBJ2-5, the V gene TRBV29-1; TRBD2 is a possible D gene (5 bases). The ends were cut back, 4 bases at V and 5 bases at J, with 8 bases in the middle. Germline lookup yields CDR1 SQVTM and CDR2 ANQGSEA. CDR3 size: 11 residues. The CDR3 DNA is TGCAGCGTTGTCCGCGGGGAGACCCAGTACTTC. Translation: CSVVRGETQYF.